The next 10 T cell receptor beta chains were all read from a single sample in a study of sequential checkpoint blockade in melanoma. This table comes from immunoSEQ multiplex PCR, and its TCRdb copy is limited to in-frame clones, with some not included. The sample records about 18,000 clones, under 85% being singletons. Treatment denoted: randomized to nivolumab then ipilimumab (arm A) or the reverse (arm B). This material consisted of tumor tissue (inferred from file names), taken from a patient given nivolumab and ipilimumab in sequence. The receptors shown here come from a human donor with melanoma.

This clone was observed once. This sequence joins TRBV7-6 and TRBJ2-3; D is possibly TRBD2 (5 bases). The germline V and J ends were trimmed by 6 bases and 4 bases, with 20 bases remaining between them. Looked up from germline, CDR1 is SGHVS and CDR2 is FNYEAQ. The CDR3 loop spans 16 amino acids. The CDR3 sequence is CASSPTRENGADTQYF. The CDR3 nucleotides read TGTGCCAGCAGTCCTACTAGGGAGAACGGCGCAGATACGCAGTATTTT.

V is TRBV10-1 and J is TRBJ2-3; TRBD1 is a possible D gene (6 bases). Germline V lookup: CDR1 WNHNN, CDR2 SYGVQD (reference sequence). The CDR3 has 13 residues. With 5 bases removed from V and 4 bases from J, the gap between germline ends came to 10 bases. This CDR3 reads CASSRQVADTQYF. CDR3 DNA sequence: TGCGCCAGCAGTAGACAGGTAGCAGATACGCAGTATTTT.

The rearrangement joins TRBV19 to TRBJ2-7; TRBD1 matches at 10 bases. V dropped 8 bases and J dropped 2; count of bases not matched to a gene: 15. CDR3 size: 17 residues. CDR1 is LNHDA and CDR2 is SQIVND in the germline V gene (reference sequence). The CDR3 spells CASGRDRGPSVPYEQYF. The CDR3 DNA reads as TGTGCCAGTGGCCGGGACAGGGGACCATCGGTTCCCTACGAGCAGTACTTC.

The CDR3 here is CASSPPSGQQDYGYTF. CDR3 in DNA: TGTGCCAGCTCACCACCGTCCGGGCAGCAGGACTATGGCTACACCTTC. J is TRBJ1-2 and V is TRBV18; D gene uncertain. CDR1 and CDR2 (germline): KGHSH, LQKENI. Trimming took 0 bases from V and 3 from J, leaving 14 bases between them. This CDR3 is built from 16 residues.

This sequence joins TRBV2 and TRBJ1-1; tentative D call: TRBD1 (6 bases). Trimming removed 7 bases at V and 3 bases at J, with 18 bases between. CDR1 and CDR2 (germline): SNHLY, FYNNEI. CDR3 size: 15 residues. In DNA form, the CDR3 reads TGTGCCAGCACCGCCGCCGGGGGCGCTTACACTGAAGCTTTCTTT. It yields the protein CASTAAGGAYTEAFF.

V is TRBV18 and J is TRBJ2-7; the D gene could be TRBD1 or TRBD2 (5 bases each). CDR3 length equals 12 residues. V dropped 8 bases and J dropped 3 bases, with 11 bases sitting between them. Looked up from germline, CDR1 is KGHSH and CDR2 is LQKENI. CDR3 coding DNA: TGTGCCAGCGTCGGGACGGACTACGAGCAGTACTTC. Translation gives CASVGTDYEQYF.

This clone was counted a single time. This rearrangement joins TRBV23-1 to TRBJ2-2; TRBD1 might be the D (6 bases). TRBV23-1 is an ORF, with its function uncertain. With 6 bases removed from V and 4 bases from J, the gap between germline ends came to 12 bases. The CDR3 covers 14 residues. DNA for the CDR3: TGCGCCAGCAGCTTGGGGGCGCGCACCGGGGAGCTGTTTTTT. Residues: CASSLGARTGELFF.

This clone was seen a single time. J is TRBJ2-5 and V is TRBV29-1; 9 bases align to TRBD1. Germline trimming cut 4 bases from V and 2 bases from J; bases unmatched to any gene: 2. The CDR3 has 13 residues. In germline, CDR1 is SQVTM, CDR2 ANQGSEA. The CDR3 protein is CSVAGTGQETQYF. The CDR3 DNA reads as TGCAGCGTTGCGGGGACAGGGCAAGAGACCCAGTACTTC.

The sample holds a few counts of this clone. This chain uses TRBV30 with TRBJ1-6; the D gene is possibly TRBD1 (5 bases). The CDR3 length is 14 residues. V dropped 2 bases and J dropped 5 bases, with 10 bases sitting between them. Germline CDR1 and CDR2: GTSNPN and SVGIG (reference sequence). This CDR3 reads CAWSRGQDNSPLHF. The CDR3 nucleotides are TGTGCCTGGAGTCGAGGACAAGATAATTCACCCCTCCACTTT.

V usage is TRBV19 and J usage is TRBJ2-1, with TRBD1 as a possible D gene (5 bases). V dropped 4 bases and J dropped 5 bases, with 18 bases sitting between them. Germline lookup yields CDR1 LNHDA and CDR2 SQIVND (reference sequence). The CDR3 is 16 amino acids. CDR3 sequence reads: CASSTLGQQGDNEQFF. DNA for the CDR3: TGTGCCAGTAGTACCCTCGGGCAGCAGGGTGACAATGAGCAGTTCTTC.